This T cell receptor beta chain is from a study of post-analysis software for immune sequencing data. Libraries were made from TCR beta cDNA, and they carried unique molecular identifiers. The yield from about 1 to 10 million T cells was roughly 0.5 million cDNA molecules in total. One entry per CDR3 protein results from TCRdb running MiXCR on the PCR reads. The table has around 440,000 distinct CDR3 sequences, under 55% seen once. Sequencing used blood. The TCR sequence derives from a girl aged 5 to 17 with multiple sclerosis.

In DNA form, the CDR3 reads TGTGCCAAGTCTTCCGGGACTAGCGAAAGCACAGATACGCAGTATTTT. It specifies CAKSSGTSESTDTQYF. V is TRBV2 and J is TRBJ2-3; TRBD2 matches at 10 bases. The V segment lost 10 bases and the J segment 0 bases; nucleotides outside the gene matches: 10. CDR1 and CDR2 from the germline V gene are SNHLY and FYNNEI. The CDR3 loop spans 16 amino acids.